The clone carrying this TCR beta chain was detected only a few times. The entry originates in a study of cytomegalovirus exposure and HLA in healthy donors. The V segment lost 2 bases and the J segment 5 bases; nucleotides outside the gene matches: 6. Per the germline V gene, CDR1 is MNHNS and CDR2 is SASEGT. CDR3 length: 15 residues. The primer mix had 60 Vbeta and 13 Jbeta primers. How the authors handled the data: The count from a later analysis was some 83 million unique TCR beta chains, 9.5 million to 11 million of them shared. Profiled with immunoSEQ multiplex PCR; TCRdb holds only in-frame clones, not every one. That table is the source of V, J and clone size, and D and trimming were worked out from the DNA. Seen here are approximately 95,000 clones, nearly 80% observed once, and the top ten hold roughly 4.3%.

The V and J genes are TRBV6-1 and TRBJ2-5, with TRBD2 matching over 9 bases. The source of this sequence is a middle-aged woman in good health and CMV-seropositive. The material sequenced was PBMCs. CDR3 protein: CASSERAGGPETQYF. Written as DNA, the CDR3 is TGTGCCAGCAGTGAAAGGGCGGGAGGGCCGGAGACCCAGTACTTC.